This TCR beta chain comes out of a study of beta chain features in type 1 diabetes. Study findings and constraints: TCRB CDR3 length was moderately but significantly reduced in all four CD4+ subsets of Type 1 diabetes patients.

As every portion of the isolated RNA was reverse transcribed, the sequencing read expressed TCRB transcripts. Generated by immunoSEQ multiplex PCR, the TCRdb table keeps only in-frame clones and is missing some. The sample has under 25,000 clones; more than 45% are singletons. The CDR3 is 14 residues long. Trimming cost V 4 bases and J 5 bases, with 12 bases left between them. Looked up from germline, CDR1 is SNHLY and CDR2 is FYNNEI. CD45RO/CCR7/CD25/CD127/CD95/CD27 sorting isolated CD4+ naive, central memory, regulatory and stem cell-like memory cells. As regards this clone: As yet, its antigen is unknown.

V and J are TRBV2 and TRBJ1-5; D not certain. Sequenced: stem cell memory CD4+ T cells from blood. The source is a man aged 18 to 35 with type 1 diabetes. In DNA form, the CDR3 reads TGTGCCAGCAGTGTACCGGAGAACTATCAGCCCCAGCATTTT. Amino acid sequence: CASSVPENYQPQHF.